These T cell receptor beta chains were read from a single sample in a study of tumor-infiltrating lymphocytes in primary liver carcinoma. Using its own MiXCR run on the multiplex PCR reads, TCRdb lists one record per CDR3 protein. This table holds approximately 330,000 distinct CDR3 sequences, around three fifths found once. The sample was peripheral blood. These receptors originate from a man aged 35 to 55 with primary liver carcinoma and hepatitis B virus infection. Both conserved end residues are part of each CDR3. A D gene is named only where the DNA matches it firmly. Some rows mark clone size as missing; the rest say once, few, many or name a class of expanded clone.

j_call | v_call | clone_size | d_call | cdr3_nt | cdr3_aa
TRBJ2-5 | TRBV6-5 | many | . | TGTGCCAGCAGTTACGGGGTCCAGTTAGGGGTCCAAGAGACCCAGTACTTC | CASSYGVQLGVQETQYF
TRBJ1-2 | TRBV11-2 | . | . | TGTGCCAGCAGCTTAGCGGTTGGGCATAGCTACGCCTTC | CASSLAVGHSYAF
TRBJ1-1 | TRBV6-5 | few | . | TGTGCCAGCGTAAGTTCCGGGGCCAGACCCGAAGCTTTCTTT | CASVSSGARPEAFF
TRBJ2-3 | TRBV6-2/TRBV6-3 | . | TRBD2 | TGTGCCAGCAGTAACCCAAGACGGACTAGCACAGATGCGCAGTATTTT | CASSNPRRTSTDAQYF
TRBJ2-7 | TRBV11-2 | . | . | TGTGTCAGCAGCCACAGTGGCACCTACGAGCAGTACTTC | CVSSHSGTYEQYF
TRBJ2-3 | TRBV4-1 | . | TRBD1 | TGCGCCAGCAGCATTTCGGGACAGGGAACAGATACACAGTATTTT | CASSISGQGTDTQYF
TRBJ2-3 | TRBV11-2 | . | TRBD2 | TGTGCCGGCAGCTTAGAGCGCGTGGGAGGGGCAGATACGCAGTATTTT | CAGSLERVGGADTQYF
TRBJ1-5 | TRBV30 | . | TRBD1 | TGTGCCTGGAGTACAGGGGACGATAGCAATCAGCCCCAGCATTTT | CAWSTGDDSNQPQHF
TRBJ2-3 | TRBV11-2 | once | TRBD2 | TGTGCCAGTAGCTTAGGACTAGCGAAAGATACGCAGTGTTTT | CASSLGLAKDTQCF
TRBJ2-7 | TRBV5-1 | . | TRBD2 | TGCGCCAGCAGCCCGACTAGCGGCCCGGACGAGCAGTACTTC | CASSPTSGPDEQYF
TRBJ1-1 | TRBV11-3 | . | . | TGTGCCAGCAGCTTAGCTCAGGATCCGGAAGCTTTCTTT | CASSLAQDPEAFF
TRBJ1-5 | TRBV7-9 | . | . | TGTGCCAGCAGCTCTCAGCAGAATCAGCCCCAGCATTTT | CASSSQQNQPQHF
TRBJ2-1 | TRBV28 | few | TRBD2 | TGTGCCAGCAGTTCCGATGGGAGGGTCGGATTCTTC | CASSSDGRVGFF
TRBJ2-1 | TRBV7-8 | . | TRBD2 | TGTGCCAGCAGCAGGGGACTAGCGGGAGGGCCTTATGAGCAGTTCTTC | CASSRGLAGGPYEQFF
TRBJ2-1 | TRBV11-2 | . | TRBD2 | TGTGCCAGCAGTTCCCACGGACTTGCGGGAGGAACCTCCTACAATGAGCAGTTCTTC | CASSSHGLAGGTSYNEQFF
TRBJ2-3 | TRBV6-6 | . | . | TGTGCCAGCAGTTATTCTGGGAGCGGCACAGATACGCAGTATTTT | CASSYSGSGTDTQYF
TRBJ1-1 | TRBV29-1 | . | . | TGCAGCGTGACGGTGGGAGGGAACACTGGAGCTTTCTTT | CSVTVGGNTGAFF
TRBJ2-3 | TRBV11-3 | once | . | TGTGCCAGCAGCTCCTGGGACGTATTAAGCACAGGTACGCAGTATTTT | CASSSWDVLSTGTQYF
TRBJ2-3 | TRBV11-2 | . | . | TGTGCCATCCTGTCGCATAGCACAGATACGCAGTATTTC | CAILSHSTDTQYF
TRBJ2-1 | TRBV30 | few | . | TGTGCCTGGAGAGCTCAGGGTGGCAATGAGCAGTTCTTC | CAWRAQGGNEQFF
TRBJ1-1 | TRBV4-2 | few | . | TGTGCCAGCGGCCAAGAGGCTCAAGAGAACACTGAAGCTTTCTTT | CASGQEAQENTEAFF
TRBJ2-7 | TRBV10-3 | . | TRBD2 | TGTGCCATCAGCAACTTAGCGGGAGTAGGCTGCGAGCAGTACTTC | CAISNLAGVGCEQYF
TRBJ2-7 | TRBV11-2 | . | TRBD2 | TGTGCCAGCATCCAAGAGCGGGGACCCTCCTACAAGCAGTGCTTC | CASIQERGPSYKQCF
TRBJ2-3 | TRBV4-1 | . | TRBD2 | TGCGCCAGCAGCCAAGAACTAGCGGATACGCAGTATTTT | CASSQELADTQYF
TRBJ2-3 | TRBV11-2 | . | . | TGTGCCAGCAGCTCATCGGGGGACCGCATAGATACGCAGTATTTT | CASSSSGDRIDTQYF
TRBJ1-2 | TRBV5-6 | . | . | TGTGCCAGCAGCAGAAGCAGGGTCTATAGCTACACCTTC | CASSRSRVYSYTF
TRBJ1-5 | TRBV19 | . | . | TGTGCCAGTAGTATAGTACCGGGCTCGCCTCAGCCCCAGCATTTT | CASSIVPGSPQPQHF
TRBJ2-1 | TRBV12-3/TRBV12-4 | . | . | TGTGCCAGCAGTTTATGGCAGGTAAATGAGCAGTTCTTC | CASSLWQVNEQFF
TRBJ2-5 | TRBV2 | . | . | TGTGCCAGCAGTGAAGCAGGGGTGGTGGAGACCCAGTACTTC | CASSEAGVVETQYF
TRBJ2-1 | TRBV12-3/TRBV12-4 | many | TRBD1 | TGTGCCAGCAGTCCAGGGACAGGGACTGAGCAGTTCTTC | CASSPGTGTEQFF
TRBJ2-1 | TRBV28 | few | . | TGTGCCAGCAGCCTAATGGACTGGAGTGAGCAGTTCTTC | CASSLMDWSEQFF
TRBJ2-2 | TRBV6-1 | many | TRBD2 | TGTGCCAGCAGCGGACTAGCGGGAACGGTCGGGGAGCTGTTTTTT | CASSGLAGTVGELFF
TRBJ2-7 | TRBV12-3/TRBV12-4 | many | TRBD1 | TGTGCCAGTCGACGACAGGGGAGCTCCTACGAGCAGTACTTC | CASRRQGSSYEQYF
TRBJ1-6 | TRBV6-5 | . | . | TGTGCCAGCCGAGGCACGGGGTCCTATAATTCACCCGTCCACTTT | CASRGTGSYNSPVHF
TRBJ1-1 | TRBV6-5 | many | TRBD1 | TGTGCCAGCAGAACTCTTCGGGACAGTGTAGGGAACACTGAAGCTTTCTTT | CASRTLRDSVGNTEAFF
TRBJ2-3 | TRBV29-1 | many | TRBD1 | TGCAGCGTTGATGGGACAGGGTTCCCAGATACGCAGTATTTT | CSVDGTGFPDTQYF
TRBJ2-3 | TRBV6-1 | few | . | TGTGCCAGCAGTGAACCCAGGGCAGATACGCAGTATTTT | CASSEPRADTQYF
TRBJ2-3 | TRBV4-1 | . | TRBD2 | TGCGCCAGGAGCCCATTAAGCGGGAGAACAGATACGCAGTATTTT | CARSPLSGRTDTQYF
TRBJ1-1 | TRBV6-6 | many | TRBD1 | TGTGCCAGCAGCTTGGACAGGGGGGGGGATCCTGAAGCTTTCTTT | CASSLDRGGDPEAFF
TRBJ2-5 | TRBV11-2 | . | TRBD1 | TGTGCCAGTAGCCTAGACAGGGTGGAGGCCCAGTACTTC | CASSLDRVEAQYF
TRBJ2-1 | TRBV19 | . | TRBD2 | TGTGCCAGTGCCTTTAGCGGGAGGCCACAGTTCTTC | CASAFSGRPQFF
TRBJ2-7 | TRBV6-9 | many | . | TGTGCCAGCAAACGGACCTACGAGCAGTACTTC | CASKRTYEQYF
TRBJ2-7 | TRBV11-2 | . | TRBD2 | TGTGCCAGCAGCCCGGGACTAGCGCTGTCCTACGAACGGTACTTC | CASSPGLALSYERYF
TRBJ2-5 | TRBV21-1 | . | . | TGTGCCAGCAGCGCCCCCTCGGGACGACTAGCCGGGTTCCCCGAGACCCAGTACTTC | CASSAPSGRLAGFPETQYF
TRBJ2-1 | TRBV11-2 | . | . | TGCGCCAGGAGCGCGAACAATGAGCAGTTCTTC | CARSANNEQFF
TRBJ2-5 | TRBV4-1 | many | TRBD2 | TGCGCCAGCAGCCAAGACACTAGCGGAGAAGAGACCCAGTACTTC | CASSQDTSGEETQYF
TRBJ2-7 | TRBV7-9 | many | . | TGTGCCAGCAGCTTAGCGGCGGGGTCCTCCTACGAGCAGTACTTC | CASSLAAGSSYEQYF
TRBJ2-7 | TRBV11-2 | . | . | TGCGCCAGCAGCCCAACCCTGACAGGTTACGAGCAGTACTTC | CASSPTLTGYEQYF
TRBJ1-4 | TRBV7-9 | few | . | TGTGCCAGCAGCCTATCGTCCCGGACTAATGAAAAACTGTTTTTT | CASSLSSRTNEKLFF
TRBJ2-1 | TRBV10-3 | few | . | TGTGCCATCATGGTAGTGGGGAATGAGCAGTTCTTC | CAIMVVGNEQFF
TRBJ2-7 | TRBV11-2 | . | TRBD2 | TGTGCCAACAGCTGGCGGGGCAGCCGGACTAGCGGGAGTTACGAGCAGTACTTC | CANSWRGSRTSGSYEQYF
TRBJ2-5 | TRBV2 | few | TRBD1 | TGTGCCAGCAGTGAATCCTCGCAGGGGGCCGAAGAGACCCAGTACTTC | CASSESSQGAEETQYF
TRBJ1-3 | TRBV14 | . | . | TGTGCCGGCAGCCAGTCAGGGTTTGGAAACACCATATATTTT | CAGSQSGFGNTIYF
TRBJ2-6 | TRBV5-1 | many | . | TGCGCCAGCAGCTTGGCCAGTGCCGGGGGCGGGGCCAACGTCCTGACTTTC | CASSLASAGGGANVLTF